The 28 T cell receptor beta chains below come from one sample, sequenced in a study of blood T cell repertoires in COVID-19. Sequenced by immunoSEQ multiplex PCR; TCRdb stores in-frame clones only, minus some. The sample has roughly 150,000 clones, roughly 88% seen once. The sequenced sample was peripheral blood. All receptors derive from a woman between 45 and 60 years old in a cohort sampled during active or convalescent COVID-19.

The chain is built from TRBV4-1 and TRBJ1-6; 7 nucleotides match TRBD1. The ends lost 0 bases at V and 6 bases at J; junction bases unmatched: 8. Germline V CDR1 and CDR2: MGHRA, YSYEKL. The CDR3 length is 17 residues. The CDR3 region has the DNA TGCGCCAGCAGCCAAGATCCCTCCGGGACAGCTAATTCACCCCTCCACTTT. It translates to CASSQDPSGTANSPLHF.

To note about this clone: At one of its ends the junction is not consistent with the germline gene, which may arise from a read error. The V and J genes are TRBV9 and TRBJ2-7, with a possible D match to TRBD1 (6 bases). This CDR3 has 12 amino acids. Per germline, CDR1 SGDLS and CDR2 YYNGEE. The CDR3 sequence is CASSVSGRGLDF. For the CDR3, the DNA is TGTGCCAGCAGCGTAAGCGGCAGGGGCTTAGACTTC.

This clone is a singleton in its sample. The gene calls are TRBV19 and TRBJ1-4, with D unresolved. The CDR3 extends over 15 amino acids. Per germline, CDR1 LNHDA and CDR2 SQIVND (reference sequence). The V end was cut by 3 bases, the J end by 3 bases, with 11 bases between. CDR3 nucleotides: TGTGCCAGTAGTATGGCGGGGAGTCCTAATGAAAAACTGTTTTTT. Residues: CASSMAGSPNEKLFF.

The chain couples TRBV6-2 or TRBV6-3 to TRBJ1-2; 7 nucleotides align to TRBD1. Trimming took 2 bases from V and 2 from J; bases not matched to a gene: 5. The V gene's germline CDR1 is MNHEY and CDR2 SVGEGT. This CDR3 has 15 residues. Here the CDR3 reads CASSYIPTGNYGYTF. CDR3 DNA: TGTGCCAGCAGTTACATCCCGACAGGGAACTATGGCTACACCTTC.

The rearrangement joins TRBV7-9 to TRBJ1-1, with D uncertain. Germline loops: CDR1 SEHNR, CDR2 FQNEAQ (reference sequence). The CDR3 runs to 13 residues. V lost 4 bases and J lost 4, with 10 bases in between. The CDR3: CASSSSGPTEAFF. CDR3 DNA sequence: TGTGCCAGCAGCTCTAGTGGTCCCACTGAAGCTTTCTTT.

This clone was detected many times. J is TRBJ2-1 and V is TRBV5-1; TRBD2 is a possible D gene (5 bases). The CDR3 consists of 15 residues. V gave up 4 bases and J gave up 0 bases, with 11 bases separating them. Germline values: CDR1 SGHRS, CDR2 YFSETQ. CDR3 coding DNA: TGCGCCAGCAGCCCTGGGAGTAGCTCCTACAATGAGCAGTTCTTC. Its protein is CASSPGSSSYNEQFF.

The chain couples TRBV6-6 to TRBJ1-2; D remains unclear. The CDR3 extends over 16 amino acids. Trimming removed 0 bases at V and 5 bases at J, with 16 bases between. Germline V gene sequence: CDR1 MNHNY, CDR2 SVGAGI (reference sequence). CDR3 sequence reads: CASSYSRQTSIYGYTF. CDR3 bases: TGTGCCAGCAGTTACTCGAGGCAGACTTCAATATATGGCTACACCTTC.

V gene TRBV10-3 combines with J gene TRBJ2-1; 8 positions agree with TRBD2. CDR3 length: 15 residues. In germline, CDR1 is ENHRY, CDR2 SYGVKD. V was pared by 6 bases and J by 0 bases, with 4 bases of the junction left unmatched. Here the CDR3 DNA reads TGTGCCATCAGGGGCGGGGGGTCCTCCTACAATGAGCAGTTCTTC. This codes for CAIRGGGSSYNEQFF.

CDR3 residues: CASSSGQGGTEAFF. The CDR3 bases are TGCGCCAGCAGCTCGGGCCAGGGGGGCACTGAAGCTTTCTTT. The rearrangement uses TRBV5-1 and TRBJ1-1, with 7 bases aligning to TRBD1. With V trimmed by 3 bases and J by 4 bases, 6 bases remained unmatched. CDR3 length: 14 amino acids. CDR1 and CDR2 from the germline V gene are SGHRS and YFSETQ.

The chain uses TRBV5-5 and TRBJ1-5, with no clear D. Germline V gene lookup returns CDR1 SGHKS and CDR2 YYEKEE (reference sequence). The V and J ends lost 3 bases and 0 bases respectively, with 16 bases between them. The CDR3 contains 17 residues. CDR3 sequence: CASSSRRRTDSNQPQHF. The CDR3, as DNA: TGTGCCAGCAGCTCCCGTCGCAGGACTGATAGCAATCAGCCCCAGCATTTT.

The rearrangement links TRBV19 to TRBJ2-5, with D tentatively TRBD1 (5 bases). This CDR3 is built from 14 residues. Germline lookup yields CDR1 LNHDA and CDR2 SQIVND (reference sequence). V was trimmed by 7 bases and J by 2 bases, leaving 14 bases between them. The CDR3 is CASNTGSRQETQYF. In nucleotides, the CDR3 is TGTGCCAGTAATACAGGCTCGAGACAAGAGACCCAGTACTTC.

The rearrangement joins TRBV3-1 (or the pseudogene TRBV3-2) to TRBJ2-3, with TRBD2 matching over 11 bases. The germline CDR1 and CDR2 sequences are LGHDT and YNNKEL (reference sequence). The CDR3 contains 18 residues. V shed 1 base and J 1 base; nucleotides not matched to a gene: 7. The CDR3 protein is CASSQGPSGGLGTDTQYF. Here the CDR3 DNA reads TGTGCCAGCAGCCAAGGTCCTAGCGGGGGGCTCGGCACAGATACGCAGTATTTT.

The chain uses TRBV7-2 and TRBJ1-4, with D hard to call. Germline CDR1 SGHTA, CDR2 FQGNSA. The V end was cut by 3 bases, the J end by 3 bases, with 5 bases between. This CDR3 region has 13 residues. The CDR3 here is CASSFGPNEKLFF. The CDR3 region has the DNA TGTGCCAGCAGCTTCGGTCCTAATGAAAAACTGTTTTTT.

On this clone: At the DNA level, this CDR3 is encoded by other sequences in the same sample as well. The CDR3 reads CASSPLAGGTDTQYF. For the CDR3, the DNA is TGTGCCAGCTCACCCCTAGCGGGGGGCACAGATACGCAGTATTTT. The chain combines TRBV18 with TRBJ2-3; 10 bases are a match to TRBD2. Germline values: CDR1 KGHSH, CDR2 LQKENI. This CDR3 comprises 15 residues. J was trimmed by 1 base and V by 3 bases; bases with no gene match: 1.

The chain is built from TRBV5-1 and TRBJ2-6; TRBD1 matches 12 bases. CDR1 and CDR2 from the germline V gene are SGHRS and YFSETQ. V trimming: 4 bases; J trimming: 3 bases; junction bases outside the gene matches: 11. The CDR3 runs to 19 residues. In DNA, the CDR3 is TGCGCCAGCAGCACAGCTTCCGGGACAGGGGGCTTTGGGGCCAACGTCCTGACTTTC. This encodes CASSTASGTGGFGANVLTF.

This clone has more than one count but fewer than ten. This sequence joins TRBV28 and TRBJ2-7, with 7 bases fitting TRBD1. CDR3 length: 16 amino acids. The ends lost 5 bases at V and 5 bases at J; junction bases unmatched: 15. Germline V lookup: CDR1 MDHEN, CDR2 SYDVKM. The CDR3 spells CASSPPGGRLGDEQYF. Written as DNA, the CDR3 is TGTGCCAGCAGTCCCCCAGGGGGACGCCTGGGAGACGAGCAGTACTTC.

This chain links TRBV30 with TRBJ1-1; D gene uncertain. The CDR3 spans 14 residues. Trimming cost V 2 bases and J 1 base, with 11 bases left between them. Germline V gene sequence: CDR1 GTSNPN, CDR2 SVGIG (reference sequence). CDR3 in DNA: TGTGCCTGGAGTAGCTGGGCCCGGAACACTGAAGCTTTCTTT. Translating it yields CAWSSWARNTEAFF.

The chain links TRBV9 to TRBJ1-2; D may be TRBD1 (5 bases). Trimming took 3 bases from V and 9 from J, leaving 27 bases between them. The CDR3 sequence is 17 residues long. The germline V gene encodes CDR1 SGDLS and CDR2 YYNGEE. The CDR3 nucleotides read TGTGCCAGCAGCGCGATCTCGGAGGGAGTCCGGGGCGTTCGCTACACCTTC. It specifies CASSAISEGVRGVRYTF.

The gene calls are TRBV7-9 and TRBJ1-1, with D possibly TRBD1 on 5 matching bases. The germline CDR1 and CDR2 sequences are SEHNR and FQNEAQ (reference sequence). There are 13 residues in the CDR3. The V and J ends lost 5 bases and 4 bases respectively, with 11 bases between them. CDR3 in amino acids: CASSPVGGTEAFF. The DNA of the CDR3 is TGTGCCAGCAGCCCCGTCGGGGGCACTGAAGCTTTCTTT.

This rearrangement joins TRBV18 to TRBJ1-6; TRBD1 agrees at 7 bases. The CDR3 runs to 16 residues. The germline gives CDR1 KGHSH, CDR2 LQKENI. The trim removed 5 bases at V and 4 bases at J, leaving 8 bases unmatched. The CDR3 is CASSRAGTDYNSPLHF. CDR3 sequence (DNA): TGTGCCAGCTCAAGGGCCGGGACAGATTATAATTCACCCCTCCACTTT.

The rearrangement joins TRBV7-9 to TRBJ1-2, with D unclear. The CDR3 extends over 16 amino acids. Germline V gives CDR1 SEHNR, CDR2 FQNEAQ (reference sequence). The V and J ends lost 2 bases and 8 bases respectively, with 21 bases between them. The CDR3 DNA reads as TGTGCCAGCAGCTTACCCCTGCGGGTTAGCCCTTTCGGCTACACCTTC. Translated, it gives CASSLPLRVSPFGYTF.

This clone was seen once. V usage is TRBV4-1 and J usage is TRBJ1-2; D is perhaps TRBD1 (5 bases). Germline lookup yields CDR1 MGHRA and CDR2 YSYEKL. The CDR3 runs 15 residues. V was shortened by 1 base and J by 4 bases, with 13 bases between the two germline ends. CDR3 nucleotide sequence: TGCGCCAGCAGCCAAGCCCTGGACACGTCCTATGGCTACACCTTC. Residues: CASSQALDTSYGYTF.

This clone was recorded only once. Here the CDR3 reads CASSVATDRGEQYF. The DNA of the CDR3 is TGTGCCAGCAGCGTAGCTACCGACAGGGGCGAGCAGTACTTC. The chain employs TRBV9 and TRBJ2-7, with 8 bases aligning to TRBD1. V shed 0 bases, J shed 6 bases, and the junction held 5 bases outside the gene matches. This CDR3 contains 14 residues. Germline assignment: CDR1 SGDLS and CDR2 YYNGEE.

The V call is TRBV5-1, the J call TRBJ2-3, with 7 bases matching TRBD2. The CDR3 sequence is 16 residues long. J gave up 3 bases and V 0 bases, and 7 bases lay outside the gene matches. CDR1 and CDR2 from the germline V gene are SGHRS and YFSETQ. The CDR3 sequence: CASSLEGLRGTDTQYF. In DNA form, the CDR3 reads TGCGCCAGCAGCTTGGAGGGACTGCGGGGGACAGATACGCAGTATTTT.

V usage is TRBV5-1 and J usage is TRBJ2-5; the match to TRBD2 covers 9 bases. CDR3 size: 18 residues. The V gene end was trimmed by 6 bases and the J gene end by 1 base; junction bases not matched to a gene: 16. CDR1 and CDR2 from the germline V gene are SGHRS and YFSETQ. This CDR3 is CASTPGASGVRGQETQYF. For the CDR3, the DNA is TGCGCCAGCACCCCTGGGGCTAGCGGGGTCAGGGGCCAAGAGACCCAGTACTTC.

The gene calls are TRBV7-2 and TRBJ2-1; 14 bases are shared with TRBD2. In germline, CDR1 is SGHTA, CDR2 FQGNSA. There are 18 residues in the CDR3. V lost 4 bases and J lost 4; bases outside the gene matches: 9. The CDR3 DNA follows: TGTGCCAGCAGCTCCGGACTAGCGGGGGGCTCGTGGTACAATGAGCAGTTCTTC. This translates into CASSSGLAGGSWYNEQFF.

This clone was detected many times. This chain uses TRBV7-3 with TRBJ1-1; no clear D. The V and J ends lost 2 bases and 2 bases respectively, with 18 bases between them. CDR3 length equals 17 residues. Germline V gene lookup returns CDR1 SGHTA and CDR2 FQGTGA. CDR3 loop: CASSLHGGLGRNTEAFF. DNA for the CDR3: TGTGCCAGCAGCTTACACGGAGGCCTGGGTCGCAACACTGAAGCTTTCTTT.

J is TRBJ1-2 and V is TRBV15; D is possibly TRBD1 (5 bases). Germline V lookup: CDR1 LNHNV, CDR2 YYDKDF (reference sequence). Deletions cut 1 base from V and 2 bases from J, with 8 bases between. This CDR3 contains 14 residues. The CDR3 region has the DNA TGTGCCACCAGCAGAGGCGGGGGAAACTATGGCTACACCTTC. As protein: CATSRGGGNYGYTF.